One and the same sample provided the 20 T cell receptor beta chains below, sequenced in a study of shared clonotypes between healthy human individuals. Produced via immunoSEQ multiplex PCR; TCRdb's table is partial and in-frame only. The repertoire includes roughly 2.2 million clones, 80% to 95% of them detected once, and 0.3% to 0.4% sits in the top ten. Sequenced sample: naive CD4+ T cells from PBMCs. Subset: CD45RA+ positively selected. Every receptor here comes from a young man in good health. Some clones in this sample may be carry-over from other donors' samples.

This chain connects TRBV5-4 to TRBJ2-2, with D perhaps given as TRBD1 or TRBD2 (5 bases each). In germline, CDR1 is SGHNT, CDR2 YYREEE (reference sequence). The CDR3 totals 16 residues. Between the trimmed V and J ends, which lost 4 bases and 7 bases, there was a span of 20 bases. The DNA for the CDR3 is TGTGCCAGCAGCCGGGGTGGGCAGGGACGGGACGGGGAGCTGTTTTTT. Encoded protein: CASSRGGQGRDGELFF.

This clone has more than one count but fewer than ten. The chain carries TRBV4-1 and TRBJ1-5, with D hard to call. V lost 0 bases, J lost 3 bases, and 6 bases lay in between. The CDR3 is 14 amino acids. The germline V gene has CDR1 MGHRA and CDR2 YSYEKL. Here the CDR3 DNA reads TGCGCCAGCAGCCAAGAGGGGTCCAATCAGCCCCAGCATTTT. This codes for CASSQEGSNQPQHF.

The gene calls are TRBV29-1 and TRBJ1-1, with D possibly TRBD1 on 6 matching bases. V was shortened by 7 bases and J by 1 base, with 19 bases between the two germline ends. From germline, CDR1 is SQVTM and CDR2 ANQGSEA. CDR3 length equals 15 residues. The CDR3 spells CSAEQGTLGNTEAFF. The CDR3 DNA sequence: TGCAGCGCAGAACAGGGAACTCTGGGGAACACTGAAGCTTTCTTT. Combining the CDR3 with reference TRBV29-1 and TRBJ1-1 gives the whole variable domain SAVISQKPSRDICQRGTSLTIQCQVDSQVTMMFWYRQQPGQSLTLIATANQGSEATYESGFVIDKFPISRPNLTFSTLTVSNMSPEDSSIYLCSAEQGTLGNTEAFFGQGTRLTVV.

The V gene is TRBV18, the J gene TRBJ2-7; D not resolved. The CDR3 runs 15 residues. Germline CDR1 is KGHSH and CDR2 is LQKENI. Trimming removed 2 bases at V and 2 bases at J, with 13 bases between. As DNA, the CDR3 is TGTGCCAGCTCACCAGTAGTCGGAGAGGCCTACGAGCAGTACTTC. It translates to CASSPVVGEAYEQYF. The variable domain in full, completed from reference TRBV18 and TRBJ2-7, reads NAGVMQNPRHLVRRRGQEARLRCSPMKGHSHVYWYRQLPEEGLKFMVYLQKENIIDESGMPKERFSAEFPKEGPSILRIQQVVRGDSAAYFCASSPVVGEAYEQYFGPGTRLTVT.

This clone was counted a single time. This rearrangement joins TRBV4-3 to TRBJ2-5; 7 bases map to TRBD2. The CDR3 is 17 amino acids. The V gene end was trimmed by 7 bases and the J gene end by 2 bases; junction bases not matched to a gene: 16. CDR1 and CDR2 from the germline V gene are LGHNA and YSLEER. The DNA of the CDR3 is TGCGCCAGCATCGGGCAGGGAGGGCCGTTCGGGCAAGAGACCCAGTACTTC. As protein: CASIGQGGPFGQETQYF.

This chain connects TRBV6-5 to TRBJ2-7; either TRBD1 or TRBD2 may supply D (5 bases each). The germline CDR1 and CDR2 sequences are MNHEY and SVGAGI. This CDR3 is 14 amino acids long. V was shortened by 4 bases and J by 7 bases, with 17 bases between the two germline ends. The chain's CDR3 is CASSLGSGRREQYF. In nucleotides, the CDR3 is TGTGCCAGCAGTTTGGGTTCGGGGCGGCGGGAGCAGTACTTC.

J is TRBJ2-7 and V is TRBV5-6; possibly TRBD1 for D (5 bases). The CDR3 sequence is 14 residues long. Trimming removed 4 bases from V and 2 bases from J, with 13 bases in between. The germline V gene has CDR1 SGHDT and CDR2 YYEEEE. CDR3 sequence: CASSHQGQPYEQYF. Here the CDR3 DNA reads TGTGCCAGCAGCCACCAGGGCCAGCCCTACGAGCAGTACTTC.

The CDR3 nucleotides read TGCGCCAGCAGTGAGCCGAGGACTAGCGGGACTAACACCGGGGAGCTGTTTTTT. Amino acid sequence: CASSEPRTSGTNTGELFF. This chain uses TRBV10-2 with TRBJ2-2; 12 bases are shared with TRBD2. The CDR3 spans 18 residues. Germline-derived CDR1 and CDR2 are WSHSY and SAAADI. J was trimmed by 2 bases and V by 2 bases; bases with no gene match: 6.

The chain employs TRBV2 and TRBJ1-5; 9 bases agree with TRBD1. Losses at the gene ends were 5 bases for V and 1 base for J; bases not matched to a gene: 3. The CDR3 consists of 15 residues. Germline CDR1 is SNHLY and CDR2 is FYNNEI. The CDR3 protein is CASSRTGVSNQPQHF. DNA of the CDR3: TGTGCCAGCAGTCGGACAGGGGTAAGCAATCAGCCCCAGCATTTT.

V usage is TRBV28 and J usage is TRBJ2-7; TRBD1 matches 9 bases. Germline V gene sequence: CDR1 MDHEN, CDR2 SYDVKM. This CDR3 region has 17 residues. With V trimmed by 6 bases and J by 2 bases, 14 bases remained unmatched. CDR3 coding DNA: TGTGCCAGCAGCTCCCCGGGACAGGGAGGGGGTCCCTACGAGCAGTACTTC. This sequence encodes CASSSPGQGGGPYEQYF. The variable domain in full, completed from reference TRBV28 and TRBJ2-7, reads DVKVTQSSRYLVKRTGEKVFLECVQDMDHENMFWYRQDPGLGLRLIYFSYDVKMKEKGDIPEGYSVSREKKERFSLILESASTNQTSMYLCASSSPGQGGGPYEQYFGPGTRLTVT.

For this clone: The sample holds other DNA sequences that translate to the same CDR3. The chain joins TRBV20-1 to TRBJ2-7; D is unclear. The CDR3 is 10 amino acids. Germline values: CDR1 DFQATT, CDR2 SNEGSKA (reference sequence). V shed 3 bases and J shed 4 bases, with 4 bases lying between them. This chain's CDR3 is CSASVYEQYF. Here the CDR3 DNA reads TGCAGTGCTAGTGTTTACGAGCAGTACTTC.

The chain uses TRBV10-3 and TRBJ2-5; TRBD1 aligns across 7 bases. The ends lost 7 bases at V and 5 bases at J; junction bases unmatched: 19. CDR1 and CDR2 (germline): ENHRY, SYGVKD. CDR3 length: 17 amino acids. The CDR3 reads CAIIPGQPPGTGETQYF. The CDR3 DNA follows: TGTGCCATCATACCGGGACAGCCTCCAGGGACGGGGGAGACCCAGTACTTC.

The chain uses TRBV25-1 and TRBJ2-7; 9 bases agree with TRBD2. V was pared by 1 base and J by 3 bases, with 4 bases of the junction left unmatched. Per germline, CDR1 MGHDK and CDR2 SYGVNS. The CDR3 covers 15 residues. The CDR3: CASSEWSSGNYEQYF. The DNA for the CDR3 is TGTGCCAGCAGTGAATGGTCTAGCGGGAACTACGAGCAGTACTTC.

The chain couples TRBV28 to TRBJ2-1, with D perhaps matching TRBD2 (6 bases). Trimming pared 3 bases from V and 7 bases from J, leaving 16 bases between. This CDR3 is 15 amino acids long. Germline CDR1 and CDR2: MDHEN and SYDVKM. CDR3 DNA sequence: TGTGCCAGCAGTTTGCTACCAAACGCGGGGAATGAGCAGTTCTTC. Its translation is CASSLLPNAGNEQFF.

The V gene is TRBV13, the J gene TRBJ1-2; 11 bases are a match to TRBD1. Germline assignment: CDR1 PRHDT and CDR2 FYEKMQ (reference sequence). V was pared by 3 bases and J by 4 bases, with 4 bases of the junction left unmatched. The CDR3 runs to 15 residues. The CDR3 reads CASSLGQGGGYGYTF. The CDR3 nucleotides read TGTGCCAGCAGCTTGGGACAGGGGGGAGGCTATGGCTACACCTTC.

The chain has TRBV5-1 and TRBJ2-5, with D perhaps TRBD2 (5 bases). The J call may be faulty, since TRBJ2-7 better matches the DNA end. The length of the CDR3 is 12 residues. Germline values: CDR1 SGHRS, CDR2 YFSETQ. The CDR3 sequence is CASSLRGYEQYF. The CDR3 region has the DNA TGCGCCAGCAGCTTGCGGGGTTACGAGCAGTACTTC.

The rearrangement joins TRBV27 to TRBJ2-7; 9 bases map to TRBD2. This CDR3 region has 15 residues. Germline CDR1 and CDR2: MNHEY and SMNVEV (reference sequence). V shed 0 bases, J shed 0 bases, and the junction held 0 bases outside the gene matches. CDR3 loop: CASSLSLAGSYEQYF. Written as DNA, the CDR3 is TGTGCCAGCAGTTTATCACTAGCGGGCTCCTACGAGCAGTACTTC.

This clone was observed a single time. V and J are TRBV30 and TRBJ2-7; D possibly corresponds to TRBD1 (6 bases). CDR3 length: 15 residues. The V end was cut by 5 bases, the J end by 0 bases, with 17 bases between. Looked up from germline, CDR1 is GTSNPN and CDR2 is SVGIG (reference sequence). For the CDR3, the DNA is TGTGCCTGGGCGGATCCGGGACATTACTCCTACGAGCAGTACTTC. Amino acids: CAWADPGHYSYEQYF.

This chain's CDR3 is CATQDSDSNQPQHF. For the CDR3, the DNA is TGTGCCACACAGGACAGCGATAGCAATCAGCCCCAGCATTTT. V usage is TRBV10-3 and J usage is TRBJ1-5, with a possible D match to TRBD1 (6 bases). The V end lost 10 bases, the J end lost 0 bases, and 13 bases lay between the germline ends. The length of the CDR3 is 14 residues. The germline V gene encodes CDR1 ENHRY and CDR2 SYGVKD.

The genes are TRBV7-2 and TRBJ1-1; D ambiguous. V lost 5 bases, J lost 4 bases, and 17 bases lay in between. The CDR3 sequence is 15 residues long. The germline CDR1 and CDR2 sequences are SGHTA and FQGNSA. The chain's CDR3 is CASSERPNPATEAFF. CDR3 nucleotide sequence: TGTGCCAGCAGCGAAAGGCCTAATCCCGCCACTGAAGCTTTCTTT.